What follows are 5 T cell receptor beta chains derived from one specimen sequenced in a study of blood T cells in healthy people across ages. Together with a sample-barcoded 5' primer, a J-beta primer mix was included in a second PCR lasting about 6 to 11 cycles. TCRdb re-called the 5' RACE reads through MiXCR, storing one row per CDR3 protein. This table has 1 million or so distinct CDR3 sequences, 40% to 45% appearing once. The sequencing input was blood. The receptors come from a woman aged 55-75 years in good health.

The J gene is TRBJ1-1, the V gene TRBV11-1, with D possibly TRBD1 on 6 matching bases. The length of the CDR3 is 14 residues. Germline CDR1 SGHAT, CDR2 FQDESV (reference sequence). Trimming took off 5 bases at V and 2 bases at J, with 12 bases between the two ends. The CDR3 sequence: CASSKRTVNTEAFF. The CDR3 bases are TGTGCCAGCAGCAAACGGACAGTCAACACTGAAGCTTTCTTT.

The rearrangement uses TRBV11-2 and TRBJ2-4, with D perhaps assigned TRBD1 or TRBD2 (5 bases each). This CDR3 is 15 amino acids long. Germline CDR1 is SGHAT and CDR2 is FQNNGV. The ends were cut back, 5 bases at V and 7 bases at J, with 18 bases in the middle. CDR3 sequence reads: CASSPGIRGDNIQYF. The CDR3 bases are TGTGCCAGCAGCCCAGGGATCCGGGGCGACAACATTCAGTACTTC.

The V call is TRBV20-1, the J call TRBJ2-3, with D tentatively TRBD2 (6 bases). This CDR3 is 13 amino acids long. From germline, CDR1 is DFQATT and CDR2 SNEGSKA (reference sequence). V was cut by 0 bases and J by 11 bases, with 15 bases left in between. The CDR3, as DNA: TGCAGTGCTAGAGATCGGGAGTCCCTCGTGCAGTATTTT. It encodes CSARDRESLVQYF.

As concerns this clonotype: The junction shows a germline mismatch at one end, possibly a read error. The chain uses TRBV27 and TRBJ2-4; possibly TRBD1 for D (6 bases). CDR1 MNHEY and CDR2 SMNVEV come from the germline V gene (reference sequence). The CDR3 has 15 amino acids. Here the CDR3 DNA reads TGTGCCAGCAGCTTATCGACAGGTAGTGTCTACAAGCAGTACTTC. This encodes CASSLSTGSVYKQYF.

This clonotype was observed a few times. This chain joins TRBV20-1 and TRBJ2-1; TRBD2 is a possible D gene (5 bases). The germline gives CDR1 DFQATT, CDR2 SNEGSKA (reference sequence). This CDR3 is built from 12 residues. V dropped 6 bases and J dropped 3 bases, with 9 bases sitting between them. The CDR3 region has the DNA TGCAGTGCGGTCGGGGACTACAATGAGCAGTTCTTC. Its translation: CSAVGDYNEQFF.